The rows below give T cell receptor beta chains drawn from one sample of a study of breast tumors, draining lymph nodes, adjacent tissues. TCRdb fed the multiplex PCR reads into MiXCR, producing one record per CDR3 protein. The repertoire has 290,000 or so distinct CDR3 sequences, 30% of them found once; the top ten carry more than 0.95%. Sequenced material: axillary lymph node tissue. These receptors came from a female donor with breast cancer. Some clones in this sample may be carry-over from other donors' samples. The CDR3 runs from the conserved cysteine through the conserved F or W. Fields, in order: clone size, D gene, J gene, CDR3 length, V gene, CDR3 protein, CDR3 DNA. The D gene is left open where the match is weak. Size is stated for part of the rows, as once, few or many counts, or as a class when the clone is expanded.

size: many
D: NA
J: TRBJ2-2
length: 13
V: TRBV5-1
CDR3: CASSRMDGGELFF
DNA: TGCGCCAGCAGCCGCATGGACGGCGGGGAGCTGTTTTTT

size: many
D: NA
J: TRBJ2-2
length: 11
V: TRBV29-1
CDR3: CSVTDTGELFF
DNA: TGCAGCGTTACGGACACCGGGGAGCTGTTTTTT

size: many
D: TRBD1
J: TRBJ2-3
length: 15
V: TRBV10-1
CDR3: CASTPGTGDTDTQYF
DNA: TGCGCCAGCACCCCTGGGACAGGGGACACAGATACGCAGTATTTT

size: many
D: NA
J: TRBJ2-7
length: 14
V: TRBV20-1
CDR3: CSANRDPRAYEQYF
DNA: TGCAGTGCCAACCGGGACCCACGAGCCTACGAGCAGTACTTC

size: many
D: NA
J: TRBJ2-7
length: 13
V: TRBV4-3
CDR3: CASSRERSYEQYF
DNA: TGCGCCAGCTCGAGGGAGCGCTCCTACGAGCAGTACTTC

size: many
D: TRBD1
J: TRBJ2-1
length: 14
V: TRBV19
CDR3: CASSMGTVYNEQFF
DNA: TGTGCCAGTAGTATGGGGACAGTCTACAATGAGCAGTTCTTC

size: NA
D: TRBD2
J: TRBJ2-5
length: 15
V: TRBV7-7
CDR3: CASSLVGTKQETRYF
DNA: TGTGCTAGCAGCTTAGTTGGGACTAAACAAGAGACCCGGTACTTC

size: many
D: NA
J: TRBJ1-4
length: 14
V: TRBV11-3
CDR3: CASSFDSLNEKLFF
DNA: TGTGCCAGCAGCTTTGACAGCTTGAATGAAAAACTGTTTTTT

size: NA
D: TRBD2
J: TRBJ2-7
length: 14
V: TRBV6-1
CDR3: CASSEGVGGPLLHF
DNA: TGTGCCAGCAGTGAAGGGGTGGGAGGGCCTTTATTGCACTTC

size: few
D: NA
J: TRBJ1-2
length: 13
V: TRBV6-1
CDR3: CASTLTVYYGYTF
DNA: TGTGCCAGCACTTTGACAGTGTACTATGGCTACACCTTC

size: NA
D: TRBD2
J: TRBJ2-2
length: 15
V: TRBV24-1
CDR3: CATKPGTTDTGEPFF
DNA: TGTGCCACCAAACCTGGGACTACCGACACCGGGGAGCCGTTTTTT

size: once
D: NA
J: TRBJ1-3
length: 15
V: TRBV9
CDR3: CASSHRGISGNTIYF
DNA: TGTGCCAGCAGCCACCGGGGTATTTCTGGAAACACCATATATTTT

size: many
D: NA
J: TRBJ2-2
length: 15
V: TRBV4-3
CDR3: CASSQVTGDTGELFF
DNA: TGCGCCAGCAGCCAAGTGACAGGCGATACCGGGGAGCTGTTTTTT

size: few
D: NA
J: TRBJ1-2
length: 13
V: TRBV6-5
CDR3: CASSHTGLRGYTF
DNA: TGTGCCAGCAGTCACACAGGGCTCCGTGGCTACACCTTC

size: NA
D: NA
J: TRBJ1-2
length: 13
V: TRBV6-1
CDR3: CASSEGLAGSYTF
DNA: TGTGCCAGCAGTGAAGGACTCGCGGGGAGCTACACCTTC